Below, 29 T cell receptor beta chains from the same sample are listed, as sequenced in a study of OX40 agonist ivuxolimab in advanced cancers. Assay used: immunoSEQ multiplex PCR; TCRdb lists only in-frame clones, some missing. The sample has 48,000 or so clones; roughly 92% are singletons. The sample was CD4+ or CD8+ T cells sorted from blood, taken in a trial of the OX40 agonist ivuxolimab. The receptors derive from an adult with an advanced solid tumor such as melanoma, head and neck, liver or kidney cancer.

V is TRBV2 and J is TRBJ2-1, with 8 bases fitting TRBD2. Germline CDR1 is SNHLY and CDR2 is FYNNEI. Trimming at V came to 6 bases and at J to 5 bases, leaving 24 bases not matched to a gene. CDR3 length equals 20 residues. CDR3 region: CASSPPGGAESRDYHNEQFF. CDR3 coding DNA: TGTGCCAGCAGCCCCCCGGGAGGGGCCGAATCCAGGGACTACCACAATGAGCAGTTCTTC.

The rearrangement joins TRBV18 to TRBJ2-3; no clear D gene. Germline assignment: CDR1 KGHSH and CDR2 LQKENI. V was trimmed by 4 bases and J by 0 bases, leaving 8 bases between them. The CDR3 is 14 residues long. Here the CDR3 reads CASSLVDSTDTQYF. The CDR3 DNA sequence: TGTGCCAGCTCACTTGTGGACAGCACAGATACGCAGTATTTT.

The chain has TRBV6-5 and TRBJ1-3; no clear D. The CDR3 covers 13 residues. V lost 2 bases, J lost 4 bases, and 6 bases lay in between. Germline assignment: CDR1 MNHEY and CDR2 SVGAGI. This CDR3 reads CASSYARGNTIYF. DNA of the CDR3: TGTGCCAGCAGTTACGCCCGGGGAAACACCATATATTTT.

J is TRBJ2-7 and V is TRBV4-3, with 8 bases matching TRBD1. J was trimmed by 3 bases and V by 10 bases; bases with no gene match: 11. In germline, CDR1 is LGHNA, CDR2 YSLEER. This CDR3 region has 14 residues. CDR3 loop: CATEDRGDLYEQYF. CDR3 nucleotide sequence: TGCGCCACGGAAGACAGGGGAGACCTCTACGAGCAGTACTTC.

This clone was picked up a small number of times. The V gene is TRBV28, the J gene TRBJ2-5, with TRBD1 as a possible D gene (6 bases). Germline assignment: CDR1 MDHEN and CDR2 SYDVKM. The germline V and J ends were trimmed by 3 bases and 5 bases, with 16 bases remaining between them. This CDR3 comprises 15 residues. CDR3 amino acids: CASSFPRGRIETQYF. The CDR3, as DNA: TGTGCCAGCAGTTTCCCCAGGGGCAGGATCGAGACCCAGTACTTC.

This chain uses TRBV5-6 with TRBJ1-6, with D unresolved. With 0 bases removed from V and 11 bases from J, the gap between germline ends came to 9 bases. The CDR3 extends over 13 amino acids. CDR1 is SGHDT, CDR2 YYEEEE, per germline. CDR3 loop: CASSLGQSAPLHF. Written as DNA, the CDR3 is TGTGCCAGCAGCTTGGGCCAGTCCGCACCCCTCCACTTT.

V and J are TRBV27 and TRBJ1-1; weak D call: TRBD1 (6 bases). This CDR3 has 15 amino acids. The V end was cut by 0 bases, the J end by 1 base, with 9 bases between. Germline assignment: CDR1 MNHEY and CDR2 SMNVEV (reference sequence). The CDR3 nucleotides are TGTGCCAGCAGTTTATCGGAGGGGGGGAACACTGAAGCTTTCTTT. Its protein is CASSLSEGGNTEAFF.

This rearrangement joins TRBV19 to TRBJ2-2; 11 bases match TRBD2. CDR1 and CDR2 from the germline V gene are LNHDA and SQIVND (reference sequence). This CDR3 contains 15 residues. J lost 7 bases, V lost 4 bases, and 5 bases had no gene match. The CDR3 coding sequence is TGTGCCAGTAGTAATCTAGCGGGAGGAGGCGGGGAGCTGTTTTTT. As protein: CASSNLAGGGGELFF.

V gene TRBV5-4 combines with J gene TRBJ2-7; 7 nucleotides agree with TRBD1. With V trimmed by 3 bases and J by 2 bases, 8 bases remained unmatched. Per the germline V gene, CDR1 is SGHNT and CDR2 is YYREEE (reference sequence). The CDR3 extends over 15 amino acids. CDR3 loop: CASSSGTEIAYEQYF. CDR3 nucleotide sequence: TGTGCCAGCAGCTCCGGGACAGAGATTGCCTACGAGCAGTACTTC.

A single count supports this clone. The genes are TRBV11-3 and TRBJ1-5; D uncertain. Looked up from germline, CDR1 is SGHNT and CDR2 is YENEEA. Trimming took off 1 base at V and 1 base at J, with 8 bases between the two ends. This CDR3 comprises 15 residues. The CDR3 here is CASSLGGGSNQPQHF. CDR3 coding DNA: TGTGCCAGCAGCTTAGGGGGAGGGAGCAATCAGCCCCAGCATTTT.

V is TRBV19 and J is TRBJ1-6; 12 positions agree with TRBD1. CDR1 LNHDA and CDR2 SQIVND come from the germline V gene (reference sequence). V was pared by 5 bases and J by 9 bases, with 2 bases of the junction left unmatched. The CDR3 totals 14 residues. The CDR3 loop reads CASSSGQGASPLHF. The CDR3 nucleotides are TGTGCCAGTAGTTCGGGACAGGGGGCTTCACCCCTCCACTTT. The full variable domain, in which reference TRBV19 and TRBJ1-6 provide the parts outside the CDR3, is DGGITQSPKYLFRKEGQNVTLSCEQNLNHDAMYWYRQDPGQGLRLIYYSQIVNDFQKGDIAEGYSVSREKKESFPLTVTSAQKNPTAFYLCASSSGQGASPLHFGNGTRLTVT.

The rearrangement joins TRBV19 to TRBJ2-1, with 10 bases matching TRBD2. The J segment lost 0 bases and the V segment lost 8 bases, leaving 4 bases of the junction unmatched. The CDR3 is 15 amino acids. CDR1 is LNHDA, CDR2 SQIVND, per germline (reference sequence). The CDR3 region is CASRLAGVSYNEQFF. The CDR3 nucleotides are TGTGCCAGTCGGCTAGCGGGAGTCTCCTACAATGAGCAGTTCTTC.

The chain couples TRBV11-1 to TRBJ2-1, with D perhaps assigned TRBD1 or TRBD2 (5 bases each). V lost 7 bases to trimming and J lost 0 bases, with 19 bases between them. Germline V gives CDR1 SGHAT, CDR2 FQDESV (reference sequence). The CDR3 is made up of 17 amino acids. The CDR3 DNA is TGTGCCAGCACCTCTTCATGGGGGAAAAGCTCCTACAATGAGCAGTTCTTC. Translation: CASTSSWGKSSYNEQFF.

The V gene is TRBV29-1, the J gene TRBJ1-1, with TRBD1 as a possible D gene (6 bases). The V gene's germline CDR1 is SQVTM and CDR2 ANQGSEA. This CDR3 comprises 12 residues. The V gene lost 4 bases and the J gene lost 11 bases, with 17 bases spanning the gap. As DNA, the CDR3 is TGCAGCGTTGTCCCTCCCCAGGGGTGGGCTTTCTTT. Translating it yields CSVVPPQGWAFF. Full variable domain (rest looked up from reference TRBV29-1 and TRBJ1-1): SAVISQKPSRDICQRGTSLTIQCQVDSQVTMMFWYRQQPGQSLTLIATANQGSEATYESGFVIDKFPISRPNLTFSTLTVSNMSPEDSSIYLCSVVPPQGWAFFGQGTRLTVV.

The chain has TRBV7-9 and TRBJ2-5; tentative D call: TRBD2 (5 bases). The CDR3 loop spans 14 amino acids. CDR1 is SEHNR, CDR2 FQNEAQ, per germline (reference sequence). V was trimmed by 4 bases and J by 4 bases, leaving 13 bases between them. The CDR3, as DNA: TGTGCCAGCAGCTCATCACTAGGTCTAGAGACCCAGTACTTC. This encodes CASSSSLGLETQYF.

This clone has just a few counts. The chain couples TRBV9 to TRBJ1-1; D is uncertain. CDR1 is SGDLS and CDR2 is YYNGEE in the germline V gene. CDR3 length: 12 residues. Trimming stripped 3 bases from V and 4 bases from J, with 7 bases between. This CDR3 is CASSAIGTEAFF. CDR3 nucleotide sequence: TGTGCCAGCAGCGCCATCGGCACTGAAGCTTTCTTT.

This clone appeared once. The CDR3 loop is CASSSTSGPTQDTQYF. CDR3 nucleotides: TGTGCCAGCAGCTCAACTAGCGGGCCCACCCAAGATACGCAGTATTTT. V is TRBV7-9 and J is TRBJ2-3, with 9 bases fitting TRBD2. Germline-derived CDR1 and CDR2 are SEHNR and FQNEAQ (reference sequence). CDR3 size: 16 residues. J was trimmed by 5 bases and V by 4 bases; bases with no gene match: 10.

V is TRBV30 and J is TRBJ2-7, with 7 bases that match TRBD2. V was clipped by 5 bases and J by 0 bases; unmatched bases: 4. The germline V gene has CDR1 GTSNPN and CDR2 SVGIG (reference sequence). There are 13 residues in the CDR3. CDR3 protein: CAWARDYSYEQYF. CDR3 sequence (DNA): TGTGCCTGGGCCCGGGACTACTCCTACGAGCAGTACTTC.

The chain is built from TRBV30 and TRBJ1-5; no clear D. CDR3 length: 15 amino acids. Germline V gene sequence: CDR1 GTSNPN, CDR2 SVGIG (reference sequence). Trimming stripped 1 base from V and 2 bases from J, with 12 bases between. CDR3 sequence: CAWSEDAGGNQPQHF. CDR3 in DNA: TGTGCCTGGAGTGAAGACGCCGGGGGCAATCAGCCCCAGCATTTT.

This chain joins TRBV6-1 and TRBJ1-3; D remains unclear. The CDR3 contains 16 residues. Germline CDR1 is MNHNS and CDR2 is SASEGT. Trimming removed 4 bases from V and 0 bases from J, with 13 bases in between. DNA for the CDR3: TGTGCCAGCAGTGTTGGGCCTTATACCTCTGGAAACACCATATATTTT. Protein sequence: CASSVGPYTSGNTIYF.

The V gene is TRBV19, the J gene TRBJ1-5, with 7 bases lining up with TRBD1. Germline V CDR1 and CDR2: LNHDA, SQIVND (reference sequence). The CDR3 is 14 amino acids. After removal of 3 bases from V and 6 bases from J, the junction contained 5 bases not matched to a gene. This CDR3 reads CASSIIGGGQPQHF. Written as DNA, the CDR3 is TGTGCCAGTAGTATTATAGGGGGCGGTCAGCCCCAGCATTTT.

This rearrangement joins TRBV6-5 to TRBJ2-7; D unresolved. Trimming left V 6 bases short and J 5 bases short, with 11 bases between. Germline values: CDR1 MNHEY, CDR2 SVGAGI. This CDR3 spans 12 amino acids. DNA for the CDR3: TGTGCCAGCAGAGTAAGGATCCACGAGCAGTACTTC. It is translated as CASRVRIHEQYF.

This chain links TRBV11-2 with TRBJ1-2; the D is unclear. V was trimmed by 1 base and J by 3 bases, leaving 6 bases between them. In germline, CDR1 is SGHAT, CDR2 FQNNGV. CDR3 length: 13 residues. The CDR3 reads CASSLGGDYGYTF. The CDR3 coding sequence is TGTGCCAGCAGCTTAGGGGGTGACTATGGCTACACCTTC.

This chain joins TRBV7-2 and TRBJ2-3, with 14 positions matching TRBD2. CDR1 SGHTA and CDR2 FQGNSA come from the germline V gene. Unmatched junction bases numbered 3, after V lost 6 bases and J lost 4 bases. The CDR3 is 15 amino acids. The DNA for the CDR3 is TGTGCCAGCAGGGGACTAGCGGGAGTTGCAGATACGCAGTATTTT. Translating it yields CASRGLAGVADTQYF. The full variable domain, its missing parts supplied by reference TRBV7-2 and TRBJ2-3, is GAGVSQSPSNKVTEKGKDVELRCDPISGHTALYWYRQSLGQGLEFLIYFQGNSAPDKSGLPSDRFSAERTGGSVSTLTIQRTQQEDSAVYLCASRGLAGVADTQYFGPGTRLTVL.

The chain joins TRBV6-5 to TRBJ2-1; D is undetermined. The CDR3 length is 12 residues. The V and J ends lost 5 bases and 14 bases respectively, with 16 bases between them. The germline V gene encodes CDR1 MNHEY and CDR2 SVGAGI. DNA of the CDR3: TGTGCCAGCAGTGGTCAATTCCGTGGCGAGTTCTTC. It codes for CASSGQFRGEFF.

The CDR3 spells CASSQGLDTQYF. The DNA for the CDR3 is TGTGCCAGCAGCCAAGGCCTGGATACGCAGTATTTT. The chain combines TRBV5-6 with TRBJ2-3, with D uncertain. Per the germline V gene, CDR1 is SGHDT and CDR2 is YYEEEE. CDR3 length: 12 amino acids. V lost 4 bases to trimming and J lost 6 bases, with 9 bases between them.

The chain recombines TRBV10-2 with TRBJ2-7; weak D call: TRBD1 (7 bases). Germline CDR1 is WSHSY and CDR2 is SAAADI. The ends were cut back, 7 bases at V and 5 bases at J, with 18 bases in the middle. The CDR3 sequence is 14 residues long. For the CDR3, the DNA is TGCGCCAGCACTAGGGTGGAGGGGGCGGACGAGCAGTACTTC. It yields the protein CASTRVEGADEQYF.

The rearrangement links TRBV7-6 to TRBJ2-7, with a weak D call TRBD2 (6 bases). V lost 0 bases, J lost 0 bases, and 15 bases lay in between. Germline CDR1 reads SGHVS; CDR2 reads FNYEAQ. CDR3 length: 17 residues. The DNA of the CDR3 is TGTGCCAGCAGCTTAGCCGTTGGCGGGACTGCCTCCTACGAGCAGTACTTC. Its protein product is CASSLAVGGTASYEQYF.

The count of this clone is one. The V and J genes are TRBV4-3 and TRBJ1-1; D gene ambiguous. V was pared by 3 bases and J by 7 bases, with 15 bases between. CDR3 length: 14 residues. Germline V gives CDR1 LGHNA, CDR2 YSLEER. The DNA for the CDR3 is TGCGCCAGCAGCCAGTACAGCGGGCACGGTGAAGCTTTCTTT. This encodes CASSQYSGHGEAFF.